This T cell receptor (beta chain) came from a study of PD-1 blockade in classical Hodgkin lymphoma. General observations from the study: The study found that TCR diversity rose significantly by C4D1 in CD4+ but not CD8+ cells.

To note about this clone: Its matching antigen is unknown.

Trimming removed 3 bases from V and 0 bases from J, with 13 bases in between. CDR3 length: 17 residues. Germline V gives CDR1 SGDLS, CDR2 YYNGEE. The time point: cycle 4 day 1 (C4D1), after less than seven weeks of nivolumab. All trial patients relapsed after autologous stem cell transplantation. TCRdb's table, derived via immunoSEQ multiplex PCR, lists solely in-frame clones and lacks some. The data show around 25,000 clones, 88% seen once. The starting material was peripheral blood mononuclear cells (PBMCs), obtained before the fourth cycle of nivolumab. J is TRBJ1-6 and V is TRBV9; D is uncertain. This clonotype was sampled from a human donor with classical Hodgkin lymphoma. The chain's CDR3 is CASSARTVSSYNSPLHF. The CDR3 nucleotides read TGTGCCAGCAGCGCCCGGACGGTGAGCTCCTATAATTCACCCCTCCACTTT.